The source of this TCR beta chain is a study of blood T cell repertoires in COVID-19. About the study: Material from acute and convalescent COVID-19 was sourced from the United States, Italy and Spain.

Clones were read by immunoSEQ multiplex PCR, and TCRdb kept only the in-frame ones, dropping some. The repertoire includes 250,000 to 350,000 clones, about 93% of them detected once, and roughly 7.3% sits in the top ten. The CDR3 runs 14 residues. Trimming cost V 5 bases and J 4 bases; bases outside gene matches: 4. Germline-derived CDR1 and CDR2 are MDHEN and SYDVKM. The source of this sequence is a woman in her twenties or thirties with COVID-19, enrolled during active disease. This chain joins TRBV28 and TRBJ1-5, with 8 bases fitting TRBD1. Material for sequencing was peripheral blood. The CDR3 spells CASSRTGGNQPQHF. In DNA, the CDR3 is TGTGCCAGCAGTCGCACAGGGGGTAATCAGCCCCAGCATTTT.